This T cell receptor (beta chain) was captured in a study of spatial heterogeneity in lung cancer. Notes on the study in general: Alpha chains reached an estimated coverage of 6.5% to 7% of tumor T cells, and beta chains about 14%. The number of expanded tumor alpha and beta chains correlated with mutation number.

Trimming removed 3 bases at V and 0 bases at J, with 18 bases between. CDR3 length: 17 residues. Germline lookup yields CDR1 MNHNS and CDR2 SASEGT. TCRdb reprocessed the 5' RACE reads via MiXCR and lists one record per CDR3 protein. Of 6,500 to 9,500 distinct CDR3 sequences listed, approximately 12% are singletons. Time point meaning: sample taken at primary tumor resection. Unsorted whole RNA of tumor, nontumor lung or frozen PBMC was sequenced. This clonotype was seen many times. Its specificity is unknown. The chain recombines TRBV6-1 with TRBJ2-7; D call uncertain. The sequenced sample was lung tumor tissue, obtained at surgery. The origin of this receptor is a male donor with early-stage non-small cell lung cancer. This chain's CDR3 is CASSEVGWGMSSYEQYF. CDR3 DNA sequence: TGTGCCAGCAGTGAGGTCGGGTGGGGTATGAGCTCCTACGAGCAGTACTTC.